These T cell receptor beta chains were read from a single sample in a study of blood T cell repertoires in COVID-19. The method was immunoSEQ multiplex PCR; TCRdb's version includes in-frame clones alone and lacks a portion of them. Seen here are about 260,000 clones, 88% observed once, and the top ten hold about 4%. The material sequenced was peripheral blood. All receptors derive from a man in his fifties or sixties who had recovered from COVID-19. Both conserved end residues are part of each CDR3. A D gene is named only where the DNA matches it firmly. Some rows have no size entry. The others give once, few or many, or a class for an expanded clone.

J gene: TRBJ1-2; D gene: -; V gene: TRBV11-2; clone size: -; CDR3 protein: CASSLGGGFGYTF; CDR3 DNA: TGTGCCAGCAGCTTGGGTGGGGGGTTTGGCTACACCTTC
J gene: TRBJ1-5; D gene: TRBD1; V gene: TRBV6-1; clone size: -; CDR3 protein: CASSEYTGTGGGNQPQHF; CDR3 DNA: TGTGCCAGCAGTGAATACACCGGGACAGGGGGCGGCAATCAGCCCCAGCATTTT
J gene: TRBJ1-2; D gene: -; V gene: TRBV9; clone size: -; CDR3 protein: CASSVGQFYGYTF; CDR3 DNA: TGTGCCAGCAGCGTAGGGCAGTTCTATGGCTACACCTTC
J gene: TRBJ2-5; D gene: -; V gene: TRBV5-5; clone size: once; CDR3 protein: CASSLGREETQYF; CDR3 DNA: TGTGCCAGCAGCTTGGGACGGGAAGAGACCCAGTACTTC
J gene: TRBJ1-5; D gene: -; V gene: TRBV18; clone size: -; CDR3 protein: CASSPAGGGNQPQHF; CDR3 DNA: TGTGCCAGCTCACCGGCCGGGGGGGGCAATCAGCCCCAGCATTTT
J gene: TRBJ1-2; D gene: TRBD1; V gene: TRBV29-1; clone size: -; CDR3 protein: CSVGPGGIGGYTF; CDR3 DNA: TGCAGCGTCGGGCCAGGGGGCATCGGTGGCTACACCTTC
J gene: TRBJ1-6; D gene: -; V gene: TRBV7-9; clone size: once; CDR3 protein: CASSSNDRSSYNSPLHF; CDR3 DNA: TGTGCCAGCAGCTCCAACGACAGAAGCTCCTATAATTCACCCCTCCACTTT
J gene: TRBJ1-1; D gene: -; V gene: TRBV5-1; clone size: few; CDR3 protein: CASSEVVLGAPYTEAFF; CDR3 DNA: TGCGCCAGCAGCGAGGTCGTTTTGGGGGCGCCGTACACTGAAGCTTTCTTT
J gene: TRBJ2-7; D gene: TRBD1; V gene: TRBV14; clone size: once; CDR3 protein: CASSRAQGNSYEQYF; CDR3 DNA: TGTGCCAGCAGCCGAGCACAGGGGAACTCCTACGAGCAGTACTTC
J gene: TRBJ2-2; D gene: TRBD2; V gene: TRBV5-6; clone size: once; CDR3 protein: CAMTSGNTGELFF; CDR3 DNA: TGTGCCATGACTAGCGGGAACACCGGGGAGCTGTTTTTT
J gene: TRBJ2-1; D gene: TRBD2; V gene: TRBV6-2/TRBV6-3; clone size: -; CDR3 protein: CASSMRGTYNEQFF; CDR3 DNA: TGTGCCAGCAGTATGCGGGGGACCTACAATGAGCAGTTCTTC
J gene: TRBJ1-2; D gene: -; V gene: TRBV10-3; clone size: -; CDR3 protein: CAISQGDGYTF; CDR3 DNA: TGTGCCATCAGTCAGGGTGATGGCTACACCTTC
J gene: TRBJ2-7; D gene: -; V gene: TRBV4-1; clone size: -; CDR3 protein: CASSQDLGGIYYEQYF; CDR3 DNA: TGCGCCAGCAGCCAAGATTTGGGCGGGATTTACTACGAGCAGTACTTC
J gene: TRBJ1-2; D gene: -; V gene: TRBV5-1; clone size: -; CDR3 protein: CASSLASGPAGGYTF; CDR3 DNA: TGCGCCAGCAGCTTGGCCTCAGGGCCCGCCGGTGGCTACACCTTC
J gene: TRBJ2-7; D gene: TRBD2; V gene: TRBV2; clone size: -; CDR3 protein: CASRRTSGGYTSSYEQYF; CDR3 DNA: TGTGCCAGCAGACGGACTAGCGGGGGTTACACGAGCTCCTACGAGCAGTACTTC
J gene: TRBJ1-4; D gene: -; V gene: TRBV15; clone size: -; CDR3 protein: CATSRDLVNGEKLFF; CDR3 DNA: TGTGCCACCAGCAGAGATTTGGTCAATGGCGAAAAACTGTTTTTT
J gene: TRBJ2-1; D gene: TRBD2; V gene: TRBV7-3; clone size: -; CDR3 protein: CASSLTASGGPQKNNEQFF; CDR3 DNA: TGTGCCAGCAGCTTAACTGCTAGCGGGGGACCCCAAAAAAACAATGAGCAGTTCTTC
J gene: TRBJ1-6; D gene: -; V gene: TRBV21-1; clone size: few; CDR3 protein: CASRRTCGGSPLHF; CDR3 DNA: TGTGCCAGCAGGAGGACTTGTGGCGGATCACCCCTCCACTTT
J gene: TRBJ2-1; D gene: TRBD2; V gene: TRBV19; clone size: -; CDR3 protein: CASSVTSGNEQFF; CDR3 DNA: TGTGCCAGTAGTGTCACTAGCGGGAATGAGCAGTTCTTC
J gene: TRBJ2-1; D gene: -; V gene: TRBV5-1; clone size: -; CDR3 protein: CASSLEGLPRGNEQFF; CDR3 DNA: TGCGCCAGCAGCTTGGAGGGACTCCCCCGGGGCAATGAGCAGTTCTTC
J gene: TRBJ2-1; D gene: -; V gene: TRBV19; clone size: -; CDR3 protein: CASSPNRVLTYNEQFF; CDR3 DNA: TGTGCCAGTAGTCCGAACCGGGTCTTAACGTACAATGAGCAGTTCTTC
J gene: TRBJ2-3; D gene: -; V gene: TRBV19; clone size: -; CDR3 protein: CASSIFGSSTDTQYF; CDR3 DNA: TGTGCCAGTAGTATTTTCGGGAGTAGCACAGATACGCAGTATTTT
J gene: TRBJ2-3; D gene: -; V gene: TRBV27; clone size: once; CDR3 protein: CASSLIGVTDTQYF; CDR3 DNA: TGTGCCAGCAGTTTAATCGGGGTCACAGATACGCAGTATTTT